These T cell receptor beta chains were read from a single sample in a study of cytomegalovirus exposure and HLA in healthy donors. Sequencing used immunoSEQ multiplex PCR; TCRdb keeps in-frame clones, though not all of them. This repertoire includes about 110,000 clones. The sample consisted of PBMCs. The receptors shown here come from a man aged 50 to 60 in good health and CMV-seronegative. The CDR3 runs from the conserved cysteine through the conserved F or W. D genes are given only for firm matches.

d_call | j_call | cdr3_length | v_call | cdr3_aa | cdr3_nt
TRBD2 | TRBJ2-7 | 15 | TRBV2 | CASRTGLAGGDEQYF | TGTGCCAGCAGAACGGGACTAGCGGGAGGAGACGAGCAGTACTTC
TRBD1 | TRBJ1-2 | 13 | TRBV2 | CASRVDRADGYTF | TGTGCCAGCAGAGTCGACAGGGCCGATGGCTACACCTTC
- | TRBJ1-1 | 17 | TRBV4-3 | CASSQEAIRGSNTEAFF | TGCGCCAGCAGCCAAGAAGCGATAAGAGGGTCTAACACTGAAGCTTTCTTT
- | TRBJ1-2 | 11 | TRBV2 | CASSEARGYTF | TGTGCCAGCAGTGAAGCGCGAGGCTACACCTTC
- | TRBJ2-7 | 11 | TRBV7-2 | CASSPRDEQYF | TGTGCCAGCAGCCCCCGCGACGAGCAGTACTTC
TRBD1 | TRBJ2-7 | 14 | TRBV7-2 | CASSQTGAAYEQYF | TGTGCCAGCAGCCAAACAGGGGCGGCCTACGAGCAGTACTTC
- | TRBJ1-1 | 13 | TRBV5-1 | CASSRERDTEAFF | TGCGCCAGCAGCAGGGAGAGGGACACTGAAGCTTTCTTT
- | TRBJ1-2 | 13 | TRBV4-1 | CASSPLGQYGYTF | TGCGCCAGCAGCCCCCTAGGACAGTATGGCTACACCTTC
TRBD1 | TRBJ1-2 | 15 | TRBV5-4 | CASSDDRGLIYGYTF | TGTGCCAGCAGCGACGACAGGGGGCTAATCTATGGCTACACCTTC
- | TRBJ1-5 | 17 | TRBV19 | CASSLLWGGLSNQPQHF | TGTGCCAGTAGCCTTCTGTGGGGCGGTCTAAGCAATCAGCCCCAGCATTTT
TRBD2 | TRBJ2-5 | 14 | TRBV7-9 | CASSLVGREETQYF | TGTGCCAGCAGCTTAGTAGGGAGGGAAGAGACCCAGTACTTC
- | TRBJ2-3 | 13 | TRBV11-2 | CASSPPGRQSQYF | TGTGCCAGCAGCCCACCCGGGAGACAATCGCAGTATTTT
- | TRBJ2-3 | 15 | TRBV9 | CASSVRADRGDTQYF | TGTGCCAGCAGCGTTCGGGCGGACAGAGGGGATACGCAGTATTTT
- | TRBJ2-7 | 15 | TRBV27 | CASSGGGADTYEQYF | TGTGCCAGCAGTGGCGGGGGCGCAGACACCTACGAGCAGTACTTC
TRBD1 | TRBJ1-2 | 14 | TRBV6-5 | CASSRQGSAYGYTF | TGTGCCAGCAGTCGACAGGGTTCGGCCTATGGCTACACCTTC
TRBD1 | TRBJ1-2 | 13 | TRBV6-1 | CASRPTGGDGYTF | TGTGCCAGCAGGCCGACAGGGGGCGATGGCTACACCTTC
- | TRBJ1-1 | 15 | TRBV14 | CASSPVLGRVAEAFF | TGTGCCAGCAGCCCTGTACTAGGGAGGGTTGCTGAAGCTTTCTTT
TRBD1 | TRBJ2-3 | 18 | TRBV19 | CASSLWTGGLQVTDTQYF | TGTGCCAGTAGTCTCTGGACAGGGGGCCTGCAGGTCACAGATACGCAGTATTTT
TRBD1 | TRBJ1-2 | 15 | TRBV9 | CASSLQGASDYGYTF | TGTGCCAGCAGCTTACAGGGGGCTTCGGACTATGGCTACACCTTC
- | TRBJ2-4 | 13 | TRBV11-2 | CASSSSEKNIQYF | TGTGCCAGCAGCTCGTCAGAAAAAAACATTCAGTACTTC
TRBD1 | TRBJ2-6 | 16 | TRBV2 | CAGRDRANSGANVLTF | TGTGCCGGACGGGACAGGGCGAACTCTGGGGCCAACGTCCTGACTTTC
- | TRBJ2-2 | 13 | TRBV5-4 | CASSHPLTGELFF | TGTGCCAGCAGCCACCCCCTAACCGGGGAGCTGTTTTTT
- | TRBJ2-1 | 16 | TRBV4-1 | CASSQVRGGSYNEQFF | TGCGCCAGCAGCCAAGTTAGGGGTGGGTCCTACAATGAGCAGTTCTTC
- | TRBJ2-7 | 12 | TRBV6-1 | CASSAAGSEQYF | TGTGCCAGCAGTGCGGCGGGGAGCGAGCAGTACTTC
TRBD1 | TRBJ2-7 | 14 | TRBV6-1 | CATRPRQGIHEQYF | TGTGCCACCAGACCTCGACAGGGAATCCACGAGCAGTACTTC
- | TRBJ2-1 | 14 | TRBV7-6 | CASSFRQDHNEQFF | TGTGCCAGCAGCTTCAGACAGGACCACAATGAGCAGTTCTTC
- | TRBJ2-2 | 18 | TRBV13 | CASSLTSRLGGNTGELFF | TGTGCCAGCAGCTTAACTTCGCGGTTGGGGGGGAACACCGGGGAGCTGTTTTTT
- | TRBJ1-1 | 16 | TRBV5-1 | CASSLAPQGASTEAFF | TGCGCCAGCAGCTTGGCCCCGCAGGGCGCGAGCACTGAAGCTTTCTTT
- | TRBJ2-3 | 15 | TRBV5-1 | CASSLGAGGTDTQYF | TGCGCCAGCAGCTTGGGGGCAGGGGGCACAGATACGCAGTATTTT
TRBD1 | TRBJ2-7 | 14 | TRBV28 | CASSSGTGFAEQYF | TGTGCCAGCAGCTCCGGGACAGGGTTTGCCGAGCAGTACTTC
- | TRBJ2-7 | 13 | TRBV7-2 | CASRQGSSYEQYF | TGTGCCAGCAGACAAGGGAGCTCCTACGAGCAGTACTTC
TRBD1 | TRBJ1-1 | 14 | TRBV7-6 | CASRATGMSTEAFF | TGTGCCAGCAGGGCGACAGGGATGAGCACTGAAGCTTTCTTT
TRBD1 | TRBJ1-5 | 14 | TRBV4-1 | CASSSDRVGQPQHF | TGCGCCAGCAGCTCGGACAGGGTCGGACAGCCCCAGCATTTT
TRBD1 | TRBJ1-2 | 14 | TRBV4-3 | CASSQDPRGYGYTF | TGCGCCAGCAGCCAAGACCCCAGGGGGTATGGCTACACCTTC
TRBD1 | TRBJ2-7 | 13 | TRBV6-5 | CASGDRGSYEQYF | TGTGCCTCAGGGGACAGGGGGTCTTACGAGCAGTACTTC
- | TRBJ2-4 | 16 | TRBV4-1 | CASSQGTGSAKNIQYF | TGCGCCAGCAGCCAAGGAACGGGTTCAGCCAAAAACATTCAGTACTTC
- | TRBJ1-5 | 14 | TRBV25-1 | CASSEPGDEQPQHF | TGTGCCAGCAGTGAACCGGGAGACGAACAGCCCCAGCATTTT
- | TRBJ1-2 | 15 | TRBV6-5 | CASSRSVAANYGYTF | TGTGCCAGCAGCCGAAGTGTTGCGGCGAACTATGGCTACACCTTC
TRBD1 | TRBJ1-1 | 15 | TRBV5-1 | CASSSWGQEGTEAFF | TGCGCCAGCAGCTCTTGGGGACAGGAGGGCACTGAAGCTTTCTTT
- | TRBJ2-5 | 12 | TRBV2 | CASSGDQETQYF | TGTGCCAGCAGCGGGGACCAAGAGACCCAGTACTTC
- | TRBJ1-4 | 12 | TRBV6-1 | CATLGVYEKLFF | TGTGCCACCCTAGGGGTGTATGAAAAACTGTTTTTT